Following are 14 T cell receptor beta chains from one sample sequenced in a study of shared clonotypes between healthy human individuals. The assay was immunoSEQ multiplex PCR, and TCRdb's table has in-frame clones only and misses some. The repertoire holds 950,000 to 1,300,000 clones, with about 75% as singletons. Sequenced: memory CD4+ T cells sorted from blood. Sample subset: CD45RA-negative fraction. The receptors shown here come from a young man in good health.

Turning to this clone: One end of the junction is discordant with germline, which a read error may explain. The chain combines TRBV7-7 with TRBJ2-5; 10 nucleotides line up with TRBD1. In germline, CDR1 is SSHAT, CDR2 FNYEAQ (reference sequence). The CDR3 sequence is 15 residues long. This chain's CDR3 is CASSSVTGGWETQYF. The CDR3 nucleotides read TGTGCTAGCAGCTCAGTGACAGGGGGCTGGGAGACCCAGTACTTC.

The genes are TRBV28 and TRBJ2-7; 8 bases fit TRBD1. V was clipped by 7 bases and J by 3 bases; unmatched bases: 8. The CDR3 loop spans 14 amino acids. The germline gives CDR1 MDHEN, CDR2 SYDVKM. CDR3 nucleotide sequence: TGTGCCAGCATCGACAGGGGTCCGAGCTACGAGCAGTACTTC. This gives the protein CASIDRGPSYEQYF.

The chain carries TRBV10-1 and TRBJ2-7; 9 nucleotides agree with TRBD1. The CDR3 extends over 15 amino acids. The ends lost 3 bases at V and 3 bases at J; junction bases unmatched: 6. Germline assignment: CDR1 WNHNN and CDR2 SYGVQD (reference sequence). CDR3 sequence reads: CASSDLGQGLYEQYF. CDR3 in DNA: TGCGCCAGCAGTGATTTGGGACAGGGTCTCTACGAGCAGTACTTC.

The CDR3 reads CASSQDGGGRGTDTQYF. The CDR3 nucleotides read TGTGCCAGCAGCCAAGATGGTGGGGGGCGGGGCACAGATACGCAGTATTTT. The rearrangement links TRBV4-2 to TRBJ2-3; perhaps D is TRBD1 or TRBD2 (6 bases each). The CDR3 sequence is 17 residues long. Trimming shortened V by 0 bases and J by 1 base, and 14 bases separated the two germline ends. The germline V gene encodes CDR1 LGHNA and CDR2 YNFKEQ.

The rearrangement uses TRBV18 and TRBJ1-2; tentatively, D is TRBD1 (5 bases). CDR1 is KGHSH and CDR2 is LQKENI in the germline V gene. The CDR3 covers 13 residues. The ends were cut back, 4 bases at V and 4 bases at J, with 10 bases in the middle. The DNA for the CDR3 is TGTGCCAGCTCACTTGCTCAGGGCTATGGCTACACCTTC. Its protein product is CASSLAQGYGYTF.

The chain combines TRBV7-9 with TRBJ1-1; D is unresolved. V gave up 3 bases and J gave up 1 base, with 12 bases separating them. CDR1 SEHNR and CDR2 FQNEAQ come from the germline V gene (reference sequence). The CDR3 extends over 15 amino acids. The CDR3, as DNA: TGTGCCAGCAGCTTGGGGTCCGGAACGAACACTGAAGCTTTCTTT. Translating gives CASSLGSGTNTEAFF.

This chain connects TRBV7-9 to TRBJ1-2; D perhaps matches TRBD1 (5 bases). Germline values: CDR1 SEHNR, CDR2 FQNEAQ (reference sequence). CDR3 size: 15 residues. With 1 base removed from V and 4 bases from J, the gap between germline ends came to 13 bases. This chain's CDR3 is CASSLVRDGGYGYTF. The CDR3 bases are TGTGCCAGCAGCTTAGTGAGGGACGGTGGCTATGGCTACACCTTC.

The chain has TRBV11-2 and TRBJ1-3, with TRBD1 as a possible D gene (5 bases). The CDR3 extends over 15 amino acids. Germline V gene data show CDR1 as SGHAT and CDR2 as FQNNGV. V was pared by 0 bases and J by 4 bases, with 10 bases between. CDR3 in amino acids: CASSLDRVYGNTIYF. The CDR3 nucleotides are TGTGCCAGCAGCTTAGACAGGGTGTACGGAAACACCATATATTTT.

V and J are TRBV11-2 and TRBJ1-1, with D maybe TRBD1 (5 bases). Germline CDR1 and CDR2: SGHAT and FQNNGV. This CDR3 is built from 13 residues. V was pared by 0 bases and J by 10 bases, with 12 bases between. CDR3 sequence (DNA): TGTGCCAGCAGCTTAGATTGGCAGGGACCAGCTTTCTTT. Its protein product is CASSLDWQGPAFF.

The gene calls are TRBV18 and TRBJ1-1; D gene unclear. The germline V gene has CDR1 KGHSH and CDR2 LQKENI. The CDR3 runs 14 residues. Between the trimmed V and J ends, which lost 5 bases and 4 bases, there was a span of 14 bases. CDR3 coding DNA: TGTGCCAGCTCAAGTCCCCCAGAGATCACTGAAGCTTTCTTT. This codes for CASSSPPEITEAFF.

J is TRBJ1-6 and V is TRBV10-2; D possibly corresponds to TRBD1 (6 bases). The CDR3 spans 14 residues. Trimming pared 5 bases from V and 5 bases from J, leaving 10 bases between. The V gene's germline CDR1 is WSHSY and CDR2 SAAADI. This CDR3 is CASSPRGNNSPLHF. The CDR3 region has the DNA TGCGCCAGCAGTCCCAGGGGTAATAATTCACCCCTCCACTTT.

About this clone: Other DNA sequences in this sample translate to the same CDR3. The rearrangement joins TRBV5-1 to TRBJ2-7, with D possibly matching TRBD2 (6 bases). This CDR3 has 13 amino acids. In germline, CDR1 is SGHRS, CDR2 YFSETQ. Trimming shortened V by 0 bases and J by 6 bases, and 10 bases separated the two germline ends. In DNA, the CDR3 is TGCGCCAGCAGCTTGGGGCAGGGACTCGAGCAGTACTTC. Its translation is CASSLGQGLEQYF.

The J gene is TRBJ2-1, the V gene TRBV6-5; D might be TRBD1 (6 bases). CDR3 length: 12 residues. Germline-derived CDR1 and CDR2 are MNHEY and SVGAGI. Trimming shortened V by 7 bases and J by 10 bases, and 14 bases separated the two germline ends. The CDR3 loop is CASTTPGTEQFF. As DNA, the CDR3 is TGTGCCAGCACCACACCCGGGACAGAGCAGTTCTTC.

The rearrangement joins TRBV5-1 to TRBJ1-5; perhaps TRBD1 as D (5 bases). CDR1 and CDR2 (germline): SGHRS, YFSETQ. This CDR3 spans 17 amino acids. Trimming removed 9 bases from V and 0 bases from J, with 22 bases in between. CDR3 protein: CATPLQRGDYSNQPQHF. The DNA for the CDR3 is TGCGCCACCCCGCTCCAACGGGGGGATTATAGCAATCAGCCCCAGCATTTT.